This T cell receptor beta chain was recorded in a study of PD-1 blockade in mismatch repair-deficient tumors. Study-level information: Enrolled about 2012-2016, patients had progressing, pretreated mismatch repair-deficient cancers of about a dozen types. Study conclusions and caveats: Tumor-resident clones, often undetectable pretreatment in blood, expanded then contracted after pembrolizumab.

All patients were mismatch repair deficient, assessed by either PCR or immunohistochemistry. The TCR-sequenced patients were a few responders to pembrolizumab. Libraries were prepared by immunoSEQ multiplex PCR; TCRdb keeps only in-frame clonotypes and omits some of them. The sample shows roughly 120,000 clones, approximately 91% of them seen only once. Trimming took off 1 base at V and 4 bases at J, with 7 bases between the two ends. The germline gives CDR1 SGHTA, CDR2 FQGNSA. This CDR3 region has 13 residues. To note about this clone: Its specificity is not known.

The sample here was peripheral blood, taken 70 to 72 weeks after starting pembrolizumab. The chain joins TRBV7-2 to TRBJ1-2, with unresolved D. The sequence derives from an adult with mismatch repair-deficient cancer. CDR3 residues: CASSLVGLYGYTF. The CDR3 DNA reads TGTGCCAGCAGCTTAGTTGGACTCTATGGCTACACCTTC.